These T cell receptor beta chains were read from a single sample in a study of T cells in narcolepsy. Clones were sequenced by immunoSEQ multiplex PCR, and TCRdb holds only the in-frame ones, with some missing. This table has tens of thousands of clones, about 91% appearing once. The sample comprised CD45RA- memory CD4+ T cells from PBMCs. All receptors derive from a human donor with narcolepsy. Each CDR3 is given with its conserved first and last residue. D genes are given only for firm matches. Only some rows state a clone size, as once, few, many or a class for expanded clones.

J gene	D gene	clone size	V gene	CDR3 DNA	CDR3 protein
TRBJ2-3	TRBD2	NA	TRBV10-3	TGTGCCATCAGTGACTATAGCGGGAGGGGGTCAGATACGCAGTATTTT	CAISDYSGRGSDTQYF
TRBJ1-2	NA	NA	TRBV9	TGTGCCAGCAGCGTAGGGGTGCATAGGGGACACGGCTACACCTTC	CASSVGVHRGHGYTF
TRBJ1-1	NA	NA	TRBV14	TGTGCCAGCAGCCCTCTGATCGCCCTGAACACTGAAGCTTTCTTT	CASSPLIALNTEAFF
TRBJ2-7	NA	NA	TRBV13	TGTGCCAGCAGCCCCCAAGCCGGTATCTGGTATCTTACCTACGAGCAGTACTTC	CASSPQAGIWYLTYEQYF
TRBJ2-4	NA	NA	TRBV7-3	TGTGCCAGCAGCCCCAGTGCGGGAACTGTAGCCAAAAACATTCAGTACTTC	CASSPSAGTVAKNIQYF
TRBJ2-3	NA	NA	TRBV6-4	TGTGCCAGCAGCCGGGACGGGACTAGCACAGATACGCAGTATTTT	CASSRDGTSTDTQYF
TRBJ1-1	NA	NA	TRBV7-9	TGTGCCAGCAGCTTAGCCCTTTACAGAGACACTGAAGCTTTCTTT	CASSLALYRDTEAFF
TRBJ2-5	NA	NA	TRBV2	TGTGCCAGCACGCCGGGATCCCAAGAGACCCAGTACTTC	CASTPGSQETQYF
TRBJ2-7	NA	NA	TRBV30	TGTGCCTGGGATCAGGGTTCCTACGAGCAGTACTTC	CAWDQGSYEQYF
TRBJ2-7	NA	NA	TRBV5-4	TGTGCCAGCAGCTTGGATGGGACCTACGAGCAGTACTTC	CASSLDGTYEQYF
TRBJ1-3	NA	NA	TRBV7-2	TGTGCCAGCAGGGGGCGGGCAGCCTCTGGAAACACCATATATTTT	CASRGRAASGNTIYF
TRBJ1-2	NA	once	TRBV28	TGTGCCAGCAGTTCCCCCGGGGGGGCAAACTATGGCTACACCTTC	CASSSPGGANYGYTF
TRBJ1-4	NA	NA	TRBV2	TGTGCCAGCAGTTTCGATGAAAAACTGTTTTTT	CASSFDEKLFF
TRBJ2-7	TRBD2	NA	TRBV4-1	TGCGCCAGCAGCCAAAGACCCGGACTAGCGGGAGATGGGGAGCAGTACTTC	CASSQRPGLAGDGEQYF
TRBJ2-7	NA	NA	TRBV7-2	TGTGCCAGCAGCTCTCTACCCGCCTACGAGCAGTACTTC	CASSSLPAYEQYF
TRBJ2-1	NA	NA	TRBV18	TGTGCCAGCTCACCCGGTGTGGGGGTTTACAATGAGCAGTTCTTC	CASSPGVGVYNEQFF
TRBJ2-1	NA	NA	TRBV6-4	TGTGCCAGCAGTGAACGGGAGTCCAATGAGCAGTTCTTC	CASSERESNEQFF
TRBJ2-1	TRBD2	NA	TRBV5-1	TGCGCCAGCACCCCGACTAGCGGGTCCTACAATGAGCAGTTCTTC	CASTPTSGSYNEQFF
TRBJ2-1	TRBD1	NA	TRBV6-5	TGTGCCAGCACCTCGACAGGGGACAATGAGCAGTTCTTC	CASTSTGDNEQFF
TRBJ1-2	NA	few	TRBV6-5	TGTGCCAGCAGTTACTCCCCATCCGTTGGGAAAGGCTACACCTTC	CASSYSPSVGKGYTF
TRBJ1-4	NA	NA	TRBV10-3	TGTGCCATCAGTAGCACAAATCCACGAGAAAAACTGTTTTTT	CAISSTNPREKLFF
TRBJ1-1	TRBD1	NA	TRBV7-9	TGTGCCAGCAGCTCTTACAGGGGAGGTAGCACTGAAGCTTTCTTT	CASSSYRGGSTEAFF
TRBJ2-7	TRBD1	once	TRBV7-6	TGTGCCAGCAGCTCAACCGGGACAGGGGGGTACGAGCAGTACTTC	CASSSTGTGGYEQYF
TRBJ2-2	TRBD2	NA	TRBV4-1	TGCGCCAGCAGCCAACATAGCGGGAGAAGGACCGGGGAGCTGTTTTTT	CASSQHSGRRTGELFF
TRBJ2-5	NA	NA	TRBV5-6	TGTGCCAGCAGCTTGGAGGTCAGGGAAGAGACCCAGTACTTC	CASSLEVREETQYF
TRBJ1-3	NA	NA	TRBV7-2	TGTGCCAGCAGCTTAGCCGCCCCAAACTCTGGAAACACCATATATTTT	CASSLAAPNSGNTIYF
TRBJ2-7	NA	NA	TRBV6-1	TGTGCCAGCAGTGAGGGCACCCTGGCCTACTACGAGCAGTACTTC	CASSEGTLAYYEQYF
TRBJ2-5	TRBD1	NA	TRBV7-7	TGTGCTAGCAGCCACGGACAGGGAAGAGAGACCCAGTACTTC	CASSHGQGRETQYF
TRBJ2-3	NA	NA	TRBV28	TGTGCCAGCAGTTCCTGGGTCGGGGGCACAGATACGCAGTATTTT	CASSSWVGGTDTQYF
TRBJ2-5	TRBD2	few	TRBV7-9	TGTGCCAGCAGCCCCAACCTAGCGGGAGTAGAGACCCAGTACTTC	CASSPNLAGVETQYF
TRBJ2-3	TRBD2	NA	TRBV5-4	TGTGCCAGCAGCCTTGGCACTAGCGGGCGCACAGATACGCAGTATTTT	CASSLGTSGRTDTQYF
TRBJ2-1	NA	NA	TRBV5-1	TGCGCCAGCAGCTCGGGCCTCTGGTCGGATGAGCAGTTCTTC	CASSSGLWSDEQFF
TRBJ2-3	NA	NA	TRBV5-4	TGTGCCAGCAGCCCCTCGTGGGGGAAGCAGTATTTT	CASSPSWGKQYF
TRBJ2-7	NA	NA	TRBV4-1	TGCGCCAGCAGCCCCGCGGGGGCTACCTCGCTCTACGAGCAGTACTTC	CASSPAGATSLYEQYF
TRBJ2-7	NA	NA	TRBV5-1	TGCGCCAGCAGCCCCCGGACTCAAAGCTCCTACGAGCAGTACTTC	CASSPRTQSSYEQYF
TRBJ1-5	TRBD1	NA	TRBV28	TGTGCCAGCAGTTTAGGGACAGAGAATCAGCCCCAGCATTTT	CASSLGTENQPQHF
TRBJ1-2	NA	NA	TRBV29-1	TGCAGCGGCAGGGACTATGGCTACACCTTC	CSGRDYGYTF
TRBJ1-5	NA	once	TRBV7-9	TGTGCCAGCAGCTCAGAGTCAGGTCATCAGCCCCAGCATTTT	CASSSESGHQPQHF
TRBJ2-1	NA	NA	TRBV10-3	TGTGCCATCAGTGAGCCTGCGGACTACAACAATGAACAGTTCTTC	CAISEPADYNNEQFF
TRBJ1-5	NA	NA	TRBV28	TGTGCCAGCAGTACACTATACAATCAGCCCCAGCATTTT	CASSTLYNQPQHF
TRBJ1-4	TRBD1	NA	TRBV6-5	TGTGCCAGCAGTTACTCAAGACAGGGTGGAGAAAAACTGTTTTTT	CASSYSRQGGEKLFF
TRBJ2-1	NA	NA	TRBV7-8	TGTGCCAGCAGCCAGGGGGGGGCGGGCCAGCACGATGAGCAGTTCTTC	CASSQGGAGQHDEQFF
TRBJ2-7	TRBD1	NA	TRBV30	TGTGCCTGGAAGATCAGGGACAGCTACGAGCAGTACTTC	CAWKIRDSYEQYF
TRBJ2-5	TRBD1	NA	TRBV5-1	TGCGCCAGCAGCTTGGGAATACAGGGGAACCAAGAGACCCAGTACTTC	CASSLGIQGNQETQYF
TRBJ1-2	NA	NA	TRBV6-5	TGTGCCAGCCGCGGCTGGGTTTCCTATGGCTACACCTTC	CASRGWVSYGYTF
TRBJ2-7	NA	NA	TRBV28	TGTGCCAGCAGTCCCGTCGGAAGGCTTTTGAGCTCCTACGAGCAGTACTTC	CASSPVGRLLSSYEQYF
TRBJ2-1	NA	NA	TRBV2	TGTGCCAGCAGTGATGGGCTAGGTGCGACGGTTCAGTTCTTC	CASSDGLGATVQFF
TRBJ2-1	NA	NA	TRBV7-3	TGTGCCAGCAGCTTCGGTGATAATGAGCAGTTCTTC	CASSFGDNEQFF
TRBJ2-3	NA	once	TRBV2	TGTGCCAGCAGTGATCCCGGCTACACAGATACGCAGTATTTT	CASSDPGYTDTQYF
TRBJ2-3	TRBD1	NA	TRBV18	TGTGCCAGCTCACTTTCTCAGGGGGCAGGGACGCAGTATTTT	CASSLSQGAGTQYF